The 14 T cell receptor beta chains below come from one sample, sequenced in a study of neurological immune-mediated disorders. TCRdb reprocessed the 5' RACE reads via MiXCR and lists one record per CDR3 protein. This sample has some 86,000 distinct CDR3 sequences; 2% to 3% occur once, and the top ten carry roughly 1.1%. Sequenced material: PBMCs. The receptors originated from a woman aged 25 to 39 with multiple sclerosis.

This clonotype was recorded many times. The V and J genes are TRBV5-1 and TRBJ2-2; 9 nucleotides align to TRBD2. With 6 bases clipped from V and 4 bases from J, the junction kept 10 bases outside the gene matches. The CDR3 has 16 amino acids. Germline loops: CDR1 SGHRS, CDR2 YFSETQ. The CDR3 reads CASMTSGLMGTGELFF. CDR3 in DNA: TGCGCCAGCATGACTAGCGGACTAATGGGCACCGGGGAGCTGTTTTTT.

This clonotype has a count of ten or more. The CDR3: CATWDFYNEQFF. The CDR3 coding sequence is TGTGCCACCTGGGACTTCTACAATGAGCAGTTCTTC. The rearrangement uses TRBV19 and TRBJ2-1; D might be TRBD2 (6 bases). This CDR3 has 12 amino acids. Germline lookup yields CDR1 LNHDA and CDR2 SQIVND (reference sequence). V lost 10 bases to trimming and J lost 3 bases, with 10 bases between them. The variable domain in full, completed from reference TRBV19 and TRBJ2-1, reads DGGITQSPKYLFRKEGQNVTLSCEQNLNHDAMYWYRQDPGQGLRLIYYSQIVNDFQKGDIAEGYSVSREKKESFPLTVTSAQKNPTAFYLCATWDFYNEQFFGPGTRLTVL.

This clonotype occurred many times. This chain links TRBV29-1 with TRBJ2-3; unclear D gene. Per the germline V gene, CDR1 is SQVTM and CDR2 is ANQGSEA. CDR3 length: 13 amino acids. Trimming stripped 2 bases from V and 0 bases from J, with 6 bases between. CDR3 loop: CSVERGSTDTQYF. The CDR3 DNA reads TGCAGCGTTGAACGCGGTAGCACAGATACGCAGTATTTT.

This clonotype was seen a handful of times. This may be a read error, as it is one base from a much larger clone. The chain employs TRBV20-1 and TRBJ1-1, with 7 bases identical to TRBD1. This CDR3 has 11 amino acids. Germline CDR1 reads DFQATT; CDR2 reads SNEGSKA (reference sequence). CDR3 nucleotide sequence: TGCAGTGCTAGGGGGACGAGGGGGCAAGCCTTT. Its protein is CSARGTRGQAF.

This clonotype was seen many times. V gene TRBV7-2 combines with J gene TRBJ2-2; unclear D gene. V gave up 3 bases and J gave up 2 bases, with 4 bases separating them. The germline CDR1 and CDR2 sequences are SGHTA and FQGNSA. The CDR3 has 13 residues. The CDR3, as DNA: TGTGCCAGCAGCTTTAGCAACACCGGGGAGCTGTTTTTT. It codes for CASSFSNTGELFF.

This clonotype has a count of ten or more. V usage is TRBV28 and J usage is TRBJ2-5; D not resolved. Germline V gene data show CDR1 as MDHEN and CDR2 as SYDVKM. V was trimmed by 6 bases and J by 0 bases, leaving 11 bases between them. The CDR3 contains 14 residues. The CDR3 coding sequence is TGTGCCAGCAGCTCACCCTACGACCAAGAGACCCAGTACTTC. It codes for CASSSPYDQETQYF. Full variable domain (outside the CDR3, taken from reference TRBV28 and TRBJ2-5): DVKVTQSSRYLVKRTGEKVFLECVQDMDHENMFWYRQDPGLGLRLIYFSYDVKMKEKGDIPEGYSVSREKKERFSLILESASTNQTSMYLCASSSPYDQETQYFGPGTRLLVL.

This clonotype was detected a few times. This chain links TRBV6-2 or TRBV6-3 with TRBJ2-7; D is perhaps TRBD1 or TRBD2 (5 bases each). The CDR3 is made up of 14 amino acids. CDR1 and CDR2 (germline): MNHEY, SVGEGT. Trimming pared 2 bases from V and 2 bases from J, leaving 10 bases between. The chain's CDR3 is CASSYGDQTYEQYF. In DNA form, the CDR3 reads TGTGCCAGCAGTTACGGGGACCAGACCTACGAGCAGTACTTC.

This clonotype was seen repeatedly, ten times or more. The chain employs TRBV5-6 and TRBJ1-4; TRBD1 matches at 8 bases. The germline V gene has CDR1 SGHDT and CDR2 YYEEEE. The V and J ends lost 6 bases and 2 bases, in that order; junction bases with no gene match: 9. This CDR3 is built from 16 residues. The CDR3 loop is CASTLAGGVTNEKLFF. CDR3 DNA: TGTGCCAGCACCCTGGCAGGGGGCGTTACTAATGAAAAACTGTTTTTT.

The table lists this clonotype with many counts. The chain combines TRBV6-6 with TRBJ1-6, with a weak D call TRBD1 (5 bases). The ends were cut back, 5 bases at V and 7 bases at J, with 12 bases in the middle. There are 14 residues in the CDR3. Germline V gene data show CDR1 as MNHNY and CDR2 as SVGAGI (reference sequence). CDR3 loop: CASSQTEGNSPLHF. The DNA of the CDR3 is TGTGCCAGCAGTCAGACAGAGGGCAATTCACCCCTCCACTTT.

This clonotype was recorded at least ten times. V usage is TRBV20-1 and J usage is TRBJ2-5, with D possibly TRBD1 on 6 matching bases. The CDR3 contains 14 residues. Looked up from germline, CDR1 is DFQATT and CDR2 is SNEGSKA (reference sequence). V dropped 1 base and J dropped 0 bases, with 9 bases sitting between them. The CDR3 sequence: CSARGGQYQETQYF. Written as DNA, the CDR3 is TGCAGTGCTAGAGGGGGGCAATACCAAGAGACCCAGTACTTC.

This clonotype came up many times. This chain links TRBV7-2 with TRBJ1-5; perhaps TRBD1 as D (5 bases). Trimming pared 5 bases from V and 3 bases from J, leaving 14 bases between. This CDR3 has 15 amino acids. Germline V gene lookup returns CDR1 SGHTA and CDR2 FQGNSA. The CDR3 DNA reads TGTGCCAGCAGCCAGGGACCAGGACTCAATCAGCCCCAGCATTTT. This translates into CASSQGPGLNQPQHF.

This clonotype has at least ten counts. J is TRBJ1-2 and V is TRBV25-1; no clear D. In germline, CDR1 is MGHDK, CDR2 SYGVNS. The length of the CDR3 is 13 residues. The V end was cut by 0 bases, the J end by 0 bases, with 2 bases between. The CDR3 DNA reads TGTGCCAGCAGTGAATATGCTAACTATGGCTACACCTTC. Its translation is CASSEYANYGYTF.

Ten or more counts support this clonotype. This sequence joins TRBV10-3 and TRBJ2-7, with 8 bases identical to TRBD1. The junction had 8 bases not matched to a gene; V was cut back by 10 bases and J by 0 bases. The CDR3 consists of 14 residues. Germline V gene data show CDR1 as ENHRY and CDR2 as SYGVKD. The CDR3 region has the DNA TGTGCCAGCCGGACAGGGCAAAGCTCCTACGAGCAGTACTTC. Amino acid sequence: CASRTGQSSYEQYF.

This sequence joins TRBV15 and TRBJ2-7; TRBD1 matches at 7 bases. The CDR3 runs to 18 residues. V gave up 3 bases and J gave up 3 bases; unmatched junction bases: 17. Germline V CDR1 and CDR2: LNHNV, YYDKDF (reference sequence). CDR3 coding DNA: TGTGCCACCAGCAGGGACAGGACCCGAGGGGGAATAGTCTACGAGCAGTACTTC. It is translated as CATSRDRTRGGIVYEQYF.